Described below is a single T cell receptor (beta chain) sequence and its context. Profiling relied on immunoSEQ multiplex PCR, and the TCRdb table lists in-frame clones only, not all of them. The sample records 2 million to 2.5 million clones, 85% to 95% being singletons. The data are from a study of shared clonotypes between healthy human individuals. The ends lost 6 bases at V and 5 bases at J; junction bases unmatched: 16. The germline CDR1 and CDR2 sequences are ENHRY and SYGVKD. The CDR3 contains 17 residues. The clonotype comes from a man between 18 and 29 years old in good health. Some clones in this sample may be carry-over from other donors' samples. The sequenced sample consisted of naive CD4+ T cells from PBMCs. The subset is: CD45RA+ positively selected. The chain couples TRBV10-3 to TRBJ2-7; 10 positions match TRBD2. Here the CDR3 DNA reads TGTGCCATCAGCGCACGAGTGGGACTAGCGACTCCCCACGAGCAGTACTTC. It is translated as CAISARVGLATPHEQYF.